The T cell receptor beta chain described here comes from a study of shared clonotypes between healthy human individuals. Study as a whole: Contributing individuals were two females and three males aged 18 to 49. Regarding the study as a whole: Naive subsets generally exceeded memory subsets in estimated richness.

The V gene's germline CDR1 is SGHRS and CDR2 YFSETQ. CDR3 length: 16 residues. TCRdb keeps only in-frame clones here, not all; method: immunoSEQ multiplex PCR. The sample contains a few million clones, over 85% of which appear only once. The investigators split CD4+ cells into a CD45RA+ naive subset and a CD45RA-negative memory subset. In the case of this clone: The target antigen is unknown.

The sequencing input was naive CD4+ T cells sorted from blood. The subset is: CD45RA+ positively selected. The origin of this receptor is a man aged 18 to 29 in good health. This sequence joins TRBV5-1 and TRBJ2-5, with 8 bases lining up with TRBD2. The better agreement between TRBJ2-7 and the DNA end casts doubt on the J call. CDR3 sequence reads: CASSLEGPAGGYEQYF. For the CDR3, the DNA is TGCGCCAGCAGCTTGGAGGGCCCGGCGGGGGGCTACGAGCAGTACTTC.